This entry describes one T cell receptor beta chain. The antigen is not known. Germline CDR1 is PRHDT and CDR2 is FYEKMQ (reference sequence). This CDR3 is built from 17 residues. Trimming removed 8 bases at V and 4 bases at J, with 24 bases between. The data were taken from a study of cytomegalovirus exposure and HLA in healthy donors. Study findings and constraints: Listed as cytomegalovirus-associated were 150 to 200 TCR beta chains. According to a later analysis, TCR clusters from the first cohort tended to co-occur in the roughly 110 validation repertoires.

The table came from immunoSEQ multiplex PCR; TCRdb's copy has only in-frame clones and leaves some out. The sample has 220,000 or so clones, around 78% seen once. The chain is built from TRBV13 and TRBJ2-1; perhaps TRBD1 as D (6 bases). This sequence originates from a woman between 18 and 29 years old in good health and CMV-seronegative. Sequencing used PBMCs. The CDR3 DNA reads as TGTGCCAGCTGCCTTTCCCTGGACAGACAGAAATACAATGAGCAGTTCTTC. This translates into CASCLSLDRQKYNEQFF.